This T cell receptor (beta chain) was captured by sequencing in a study of T cells after yellow fever vaccination. CDR3 length: 14 residues. The V gene end was trimmed by 6 bases and the J gene end by 5 bases; junction bases not matched to a gene: 8. This clonotype was counted at least ten times. TCRdb re-called the 5' RACE reads through MiXCR, storing one row per CDR3 protein. The sample contains about 300,000 distinct CDR3 sequences, 8.7% of which appear only once. The sequences come from CD4+ T cells sorted from PBMCs, collected 5 days after the yellow fever booster vaccination. This receptor was taken from a man aged 18 to 29 who received the YFV17D yellow fever vaccine. This sequence joins TRBV12-3 or TRBV12-4 and TRBJ2-5, with 8 bases that match TRBD1. CDR3 amino acids: CASRAGQGEETQYF. The CDR3 coding sequence is TGTGCCAGCAGGGCAGGACAGGGTGAGGAGACCCAGTACTTC.